This T cell receptor (beta chain) appears in the sequencing data of a study of control samples from healthy donors and cancer patients. Profiled with immunoSEQ multiplex PCR; TCRdb holds only in-frame clones, not every one. The table records 120,000 to 150,000 clones, around nine tenths of them present only once. The CDR3 spans 14 residues. In germline, CDR1 is MDHEN, CDR2 SYDVKM. The V and J ends lost 8 bases and 4 bases respectively, with 14 bases between them. The gene calls are TRBV28 and TRBJ2-2, with no clear D. The sample consisted of blood. This clonotype was sampled from a woman in her 30s in good health. The CDR3, as DNA: TGTGCCAGCTTTCACAGCAGGAGCACCGGGGAGCTGTTTTTT. As protein: CASFHSRSTGELFF. Full variable domain (outside the CDR3, taken from reference TRBV28 and TRBJ2-2): DVKVTQSSRYLVKRTGEKVFLECVQDMDHENMFWYRQDPGLGLRLIYFSYDVKMKEKGDIPEGYSVSREKKERFSLILESASTNQTSMYLCASFHSRSTGELFFGEGSRLTVL.